The 3 T cell receptor beta chains listed next were all sequenced from one sample in a study of identical twins. Using its own MiXCR run on the 5' RACE reads, TCRdb lists one record per CDR3 protein. The sample yields 500,000 to 650,000 distinct CDR3 sequences, approximately 20% seen once. These same data were also listed under a study on yellow fever vaccine responses in identical twins.

The sample consisted of CD4+ T cells sorted from blood. These receptor sequences come from a woman aged 18-29 years in good health.

The chain couples TRBV10-3 to TRBJ2-3; 7 bases agree with TRBD2. Germline V gene sequence: CDR1 ENHRY, CDR2 SYGVKD. This CDR3 is built from 13 residues. Germline trimming cut 10 bases from V and 2 bases from J; bases unmatched to any gene: 6. CDR3 residues: CATERDLTDTQYF. For the CDR3, the DNA is TGTGCCACCGAGCGGGATCTCACAGATACGCAGTATTTT.

A few counts support this clonotype. The chain is built from TRBV29-1 and TRBJ1-2, with no clear D. V lost 4 bases and J 0 bases, leaving 9 bases between the germline ends. There are 13 residues in the CDR3. Germline V gene lookup returns CDR1 SQVTM and CDR2 ANQGSEA. CDR3 nucleotide sequence: TGCAGCGTTGGAGAACCGGCTAACTATGGCTACACCTTC. Its protein is CSVGEPANYGYTF.

This clonotype appeared a few times. The chain uses TRBV5-1 and TRBJ1-1, with 11 nucleotides matching TRBD1. Trimming at V came to 4 bases and at J to 5 bases, leaving 10 bases not matched to a gene. Per germline, CDR1 SGHRS and CDR2 YFSETQ. The CDR3 runs 16 residues. The CDR3: CASSPGDRGKRTEAFF. For the CDR3, the DNA is TGCGCCAGCAGCCCGGGGGACAGGGGGAAAAGGACTGAAGCTTTCTTT.